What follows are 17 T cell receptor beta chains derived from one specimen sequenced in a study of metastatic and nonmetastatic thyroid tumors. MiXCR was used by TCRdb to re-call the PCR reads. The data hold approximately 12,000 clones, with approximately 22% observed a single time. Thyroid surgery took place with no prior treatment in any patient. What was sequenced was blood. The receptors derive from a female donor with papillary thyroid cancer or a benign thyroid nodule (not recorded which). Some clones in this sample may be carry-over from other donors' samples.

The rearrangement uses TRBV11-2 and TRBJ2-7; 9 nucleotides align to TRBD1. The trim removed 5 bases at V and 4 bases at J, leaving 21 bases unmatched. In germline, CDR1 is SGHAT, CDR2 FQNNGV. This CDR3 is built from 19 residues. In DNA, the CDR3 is TGTGCCAGCAGCGCCCCCGGGACAGGGTTTCTCCTACGCCCATACGAGCAGTACTTC. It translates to CASSAPGTGFLLRPYEQYF. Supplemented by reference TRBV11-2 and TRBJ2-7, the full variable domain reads EAGVAQSPRYKIIEKRQSVAFWCNPISGHATLYWYQQILGQGPKLLIQFQNNGVVDDSQLPKDRFSAERLKGVDSTLKIQPAKLEDSAVYLCASSAPGTGFLLRPYEQYFGPGTRLTVT.

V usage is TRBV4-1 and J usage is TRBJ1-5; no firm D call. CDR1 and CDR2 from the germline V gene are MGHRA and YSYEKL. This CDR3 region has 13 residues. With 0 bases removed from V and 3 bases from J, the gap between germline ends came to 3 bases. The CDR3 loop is CASSQDTNQPQHF. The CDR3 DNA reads TGCGCCAGCAGCCAAGACACCAATCAGCCCCAGCATTTT.

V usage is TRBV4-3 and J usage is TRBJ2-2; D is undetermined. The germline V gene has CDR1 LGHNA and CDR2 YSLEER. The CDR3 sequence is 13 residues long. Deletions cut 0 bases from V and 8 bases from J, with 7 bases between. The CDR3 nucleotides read TGCGCCAGCAGCCAAGATCGGATAGGGGAGCTGTTTTTT. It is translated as CASSQDRIGELFF.

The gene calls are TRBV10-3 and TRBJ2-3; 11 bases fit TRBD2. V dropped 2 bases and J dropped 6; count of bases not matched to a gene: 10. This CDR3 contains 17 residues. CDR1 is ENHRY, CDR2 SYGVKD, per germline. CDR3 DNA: TGTGCCATCAGTGAGCCGACTAGCGGGAAGGTAACCGATACGCAGTATTTT. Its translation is CAISEPTSGKVTDTQYF.

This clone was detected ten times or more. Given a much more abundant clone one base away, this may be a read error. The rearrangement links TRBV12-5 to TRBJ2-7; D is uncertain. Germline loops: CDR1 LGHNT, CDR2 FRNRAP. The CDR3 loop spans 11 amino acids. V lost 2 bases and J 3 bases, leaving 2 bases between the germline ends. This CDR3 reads CASGLCYEQYV. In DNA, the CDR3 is TGTGCTAGTGGTTTGTGCTACGAGCAGTACGTC.

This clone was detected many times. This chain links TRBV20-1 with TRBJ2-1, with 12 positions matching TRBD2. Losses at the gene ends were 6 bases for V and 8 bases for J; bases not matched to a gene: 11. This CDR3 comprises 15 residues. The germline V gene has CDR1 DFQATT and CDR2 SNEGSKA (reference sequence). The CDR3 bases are TGCAGTGCCTACGATCCGGGACTAGCGGGTGATGAGCAGTTCTTC. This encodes CSAYDPGLAGDEQFF.

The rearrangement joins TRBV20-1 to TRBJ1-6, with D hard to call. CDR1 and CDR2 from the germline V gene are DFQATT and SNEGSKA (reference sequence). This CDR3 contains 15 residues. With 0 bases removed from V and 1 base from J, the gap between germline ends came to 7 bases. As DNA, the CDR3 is TGCAGTGCTAGAGATGAGGGTTCCTATAATTCACCCCTCCACTTT. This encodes CSARDEGSYNSPLHF.

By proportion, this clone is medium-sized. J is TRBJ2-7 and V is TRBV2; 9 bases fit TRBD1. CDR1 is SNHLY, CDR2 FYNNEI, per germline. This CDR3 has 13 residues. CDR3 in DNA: TGTGCCAGCAGTCCGAACAGGGGGCAACTGTTCGACGTC. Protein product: CASSPNRGQLFDV.

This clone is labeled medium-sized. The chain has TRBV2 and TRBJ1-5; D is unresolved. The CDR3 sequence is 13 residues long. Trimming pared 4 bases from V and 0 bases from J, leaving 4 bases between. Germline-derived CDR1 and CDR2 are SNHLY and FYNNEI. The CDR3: CASSVDSNQPQHF. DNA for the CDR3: TGTGCCAGCAGTGTCGATAGCAATCAGCCCCAGCATTTT. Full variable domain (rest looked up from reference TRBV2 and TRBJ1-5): EPEVTQTPSHQVTQMGQEVILRCVPISNHLYFYWYRQILGQKVEFLVSFYNNEISEKSEIFDDQFSVERPDGSNFTLKIRSTKLEDSAMYFCASSVDSNQPQHFGDGTRLSIL.

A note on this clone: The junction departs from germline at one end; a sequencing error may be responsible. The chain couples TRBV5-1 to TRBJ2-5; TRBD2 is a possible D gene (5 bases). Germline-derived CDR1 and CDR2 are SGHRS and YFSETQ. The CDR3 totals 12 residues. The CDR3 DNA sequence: TGCGCCAGCAGCTTGGAGGGAGAGACCCGGTACTTT. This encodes CASSLEGETRYF.

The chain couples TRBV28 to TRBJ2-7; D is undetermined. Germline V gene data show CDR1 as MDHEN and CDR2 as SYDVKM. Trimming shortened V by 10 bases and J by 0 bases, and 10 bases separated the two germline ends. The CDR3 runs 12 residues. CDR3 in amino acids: CANQPTSYEQYF. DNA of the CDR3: TGTGCCAATCAACCAACCTCCTACGAGCAGTACTTC.

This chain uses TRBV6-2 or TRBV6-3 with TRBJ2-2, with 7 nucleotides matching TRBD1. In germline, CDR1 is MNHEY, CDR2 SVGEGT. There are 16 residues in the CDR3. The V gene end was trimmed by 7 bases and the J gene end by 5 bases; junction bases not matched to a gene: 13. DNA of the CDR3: TGTGCCAGCAACATCGGGAAAGGGGGCTATACCGGGGAGCTGTTTTTT. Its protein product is CASNIGKGGYTGELFF.

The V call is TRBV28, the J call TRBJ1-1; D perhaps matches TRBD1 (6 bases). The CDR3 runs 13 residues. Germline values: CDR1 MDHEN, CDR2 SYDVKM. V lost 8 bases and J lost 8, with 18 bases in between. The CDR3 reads CASQDGQPGEAFF. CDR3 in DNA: TGTGCCAGCCAAGACGGACAGCCAGGGGAAGCTTTCTTT.

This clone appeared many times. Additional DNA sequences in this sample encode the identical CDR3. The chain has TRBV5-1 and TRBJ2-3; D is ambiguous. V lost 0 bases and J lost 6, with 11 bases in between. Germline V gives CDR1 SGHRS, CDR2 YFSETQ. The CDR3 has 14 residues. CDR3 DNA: TGCGCCAGCAGCTTGGAAGGGAACGGGGATACGCAGTATTTT. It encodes CASSLEGNGDTQYF.

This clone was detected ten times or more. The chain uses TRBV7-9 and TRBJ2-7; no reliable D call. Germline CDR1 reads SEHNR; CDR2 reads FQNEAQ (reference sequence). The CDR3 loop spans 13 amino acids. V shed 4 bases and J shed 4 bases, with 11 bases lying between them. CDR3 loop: CASSSGLGYEQYF. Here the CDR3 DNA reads TGTGCCAGCAGCTCAGGATTAGGGTACGAGCAGTACTTC. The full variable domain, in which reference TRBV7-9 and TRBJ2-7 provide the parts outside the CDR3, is DTGVSQNPRHKITKRGQNVTFRCDPISEHNRLYWYRQTLGQGPEFLTYFQNEAQLEKSRLLSDRFSAERPKGSFSTLEIQRTEQGDSAMYLCASSSGLGYEQYFGPGTRLTVT.

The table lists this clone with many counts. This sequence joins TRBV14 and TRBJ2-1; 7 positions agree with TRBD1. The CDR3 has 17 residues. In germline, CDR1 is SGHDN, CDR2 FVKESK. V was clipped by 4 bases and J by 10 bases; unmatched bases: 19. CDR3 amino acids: CASSPLIDRAVTGEQFF. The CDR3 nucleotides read TGTGCCAGCAGCCCCCTAATTGACAGGGCTGTGACAGGAGAGCAGTTCTTC.

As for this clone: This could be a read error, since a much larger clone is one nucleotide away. The CDR3 sequence is CASSLPNSLTYGANVLTF. CDR3 sequence (DNA): TGTGCCAGCAGCCTACCCAACAGCTTAACCTATGGGGCCAACGTCCTGACTTTC. V and J are TRBV14 and TRBJ2-6; D remains ambiguous. V was trimmed by 4 bases and J by 3 bases, leaving 19 bases between them. Germline loops: CDR1 SGHDN, CDR2 FVKESK. The CDR3 runs to 18 residues.